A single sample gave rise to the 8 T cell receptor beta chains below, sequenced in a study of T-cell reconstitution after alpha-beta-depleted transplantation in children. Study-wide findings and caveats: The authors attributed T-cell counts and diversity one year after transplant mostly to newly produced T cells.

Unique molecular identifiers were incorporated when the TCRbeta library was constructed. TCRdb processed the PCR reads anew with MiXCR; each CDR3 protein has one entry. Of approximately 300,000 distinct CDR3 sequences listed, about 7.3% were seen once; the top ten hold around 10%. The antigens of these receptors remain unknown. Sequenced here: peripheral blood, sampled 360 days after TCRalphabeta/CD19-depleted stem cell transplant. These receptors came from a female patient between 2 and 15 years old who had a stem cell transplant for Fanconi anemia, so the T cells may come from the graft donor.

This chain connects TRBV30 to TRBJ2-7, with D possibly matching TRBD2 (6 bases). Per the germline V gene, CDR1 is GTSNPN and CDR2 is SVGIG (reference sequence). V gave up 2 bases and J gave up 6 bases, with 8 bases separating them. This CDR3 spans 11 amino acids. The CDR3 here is CAWSTGVEQYF. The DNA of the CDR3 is TGTGCCTGGAGTACGGGGGTCGAGCAGTACTTC.

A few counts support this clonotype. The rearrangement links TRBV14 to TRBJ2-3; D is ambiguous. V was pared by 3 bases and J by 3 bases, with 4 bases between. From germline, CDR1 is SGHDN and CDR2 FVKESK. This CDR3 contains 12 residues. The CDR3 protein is CASSHWTDTQYF. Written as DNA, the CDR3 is TGTGCCAGCAGCCATTGGACAGATACGCAGTATTTT.

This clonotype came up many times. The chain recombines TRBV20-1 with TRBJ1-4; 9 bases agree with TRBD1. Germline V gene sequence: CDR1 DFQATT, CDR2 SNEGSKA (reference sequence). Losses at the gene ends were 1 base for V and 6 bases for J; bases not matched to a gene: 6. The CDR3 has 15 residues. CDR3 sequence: CSARGETGGDEKLFF. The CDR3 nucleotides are TGCAGTGCTAGAGGCGAGACAGGGGGGGATGAAAAACTGTTTTTT.

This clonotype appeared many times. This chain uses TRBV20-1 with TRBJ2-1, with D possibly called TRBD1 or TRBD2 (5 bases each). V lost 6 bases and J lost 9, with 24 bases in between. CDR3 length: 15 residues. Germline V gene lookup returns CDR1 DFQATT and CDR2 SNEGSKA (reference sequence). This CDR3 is CSARPGGSSVSEQFF. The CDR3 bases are TGCAGTGCCAGACCTGGGGGTTCCTCGGTGAGTGAGCAGTTCTTC.

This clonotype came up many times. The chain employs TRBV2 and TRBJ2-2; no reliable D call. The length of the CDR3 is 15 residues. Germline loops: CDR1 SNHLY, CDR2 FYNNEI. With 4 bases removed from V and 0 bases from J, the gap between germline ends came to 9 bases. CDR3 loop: CASSGSETNTGELFF. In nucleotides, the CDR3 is TGTGCCAGCAGTGGGTCAGAAACGAACACCGGGGAGCTGTTTTTT. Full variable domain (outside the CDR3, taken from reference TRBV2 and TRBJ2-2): EPEVTQTPSHQVTQMGQEVILRCVPISNHLYFYWYRQILGQKVEFLVSFYNNEISEKSEIFDDQFSVERPDGSNFTLKIRSTKLEDSAMYFCASSGSETNTGELFFGEGSRLTVL.

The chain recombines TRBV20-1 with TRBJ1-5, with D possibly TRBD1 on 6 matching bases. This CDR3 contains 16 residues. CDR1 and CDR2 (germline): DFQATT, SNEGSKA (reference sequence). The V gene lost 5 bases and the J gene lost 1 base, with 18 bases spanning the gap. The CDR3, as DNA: TGCAGTGCTCTGGGGGGGGCCGGGGTGAGCAATCAGCCCCAGCATTTT. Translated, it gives CSALGGAGVSNQPQHF.

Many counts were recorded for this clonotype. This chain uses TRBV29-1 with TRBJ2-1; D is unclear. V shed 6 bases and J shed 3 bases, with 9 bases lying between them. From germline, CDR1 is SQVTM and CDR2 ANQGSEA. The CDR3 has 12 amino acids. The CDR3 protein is CSVPDSYNEQFF. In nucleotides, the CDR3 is TGCAGCGTGCCGGATAGCTACAATGAGCAGTTCTTC.

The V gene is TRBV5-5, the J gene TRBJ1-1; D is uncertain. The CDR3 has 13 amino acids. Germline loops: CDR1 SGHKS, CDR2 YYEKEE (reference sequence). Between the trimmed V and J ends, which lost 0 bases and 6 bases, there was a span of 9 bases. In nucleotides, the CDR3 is TGTGCCAGCAGCTTGGCATGGGTTGCTGAAGCTTTCTTT. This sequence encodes CASSLAWVAEAFF.